This T cell receptor beta chain came from a study of beta chain features in type 1 diabetes. Study details: Sorted cells from all samples, numbering almost 110 million, were examined.

Isolated RNA was reverse transcribed in full, so expressed TCRB transcripts were sequenced. Assay used: immunoSEQ multiplex PCR; TCRdb lists only in-frame clones, some missing. This repertoire shows about 700,000 clones, around 15% found once; its top ten account for about 0.02%. Details on this clone: The antigen remains undetermined.

Study-level results: Here, the possible influence of HLA type (on TCRB rearrangement) remained unresolved. Diminished insertions and augmented deletions at VDJ junctions characterized type 1 diabetes patients. Healthy donors had naive, central memory and Treg TCRB repertoires that appeared less similar than those seen among patients. TCRB CDR3s were moderately but significantly shorter in Type 1 diabetes patients in all four CD4+ subsets.

V shed 7 bases, J shed 3 bases, and the junction held 3 bases outside the gene matches. This CDR3 has 13 amino acids. The germline V gene has CDR1 MNHNY and CDR2 SVGAGI (reference sequence). The specimen was naive CD4+ T cells from blood. V is TRBV6-6 and J is TRBJ2-3; 8 bases fit TRBD2. This receptor was obtained from a man aged 18 to 30 with type 1 diabetes. The DNA of the CDR3 is TGTGCCAGCACCGTAGCGGGGACAGATACGCAGTATTTT. It specifies CASTVAGTDTQYF.